The T cell receptor beta chain described here comes from a study of shared clonotypes between healthy human individuals. Libraries were prepared by immunoSEQ multiplex PCR; TCRdb keeps only in-frame clonotypes and omits some of them. This table holds more than 2,000,000 clones, more than 90% found once. Trimming cost V 6 bases and J 5 bases; bases outside gene matches: 9. The CDR3 totals 15 residues. Germline V lookup: CDR1 MNHEY, CDR2 SMNVEV (reference sequence). This chain connects TRBV27 to TRBJ2-2, with TRBD2 matching 7 bases. Sequencing used naive CD4+ T cells sorted from blood. Subset here: CD45RA+ positively selected. The receptor's source is a man younger than 35 in good health. CDR3 in amino acids: CASSPTSLRTGELFF. The CDR3 DNA reads as TGTGCCAGCAGCCCGACTAGCTTAAGGACCGGGGAGCTGTTTTTT.